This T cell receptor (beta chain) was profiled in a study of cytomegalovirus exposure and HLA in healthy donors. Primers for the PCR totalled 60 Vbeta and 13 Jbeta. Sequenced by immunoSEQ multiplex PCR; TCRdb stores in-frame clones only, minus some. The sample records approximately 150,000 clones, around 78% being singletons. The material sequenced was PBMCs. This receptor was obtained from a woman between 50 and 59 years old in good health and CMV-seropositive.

The CDR3 is CASSFLTSGGPSGETQYF. CDR3 in DNA: TGCGCCAGCAGCTTCCTGACTAGCGGGGGGCCCTCCGGGGAGACCCAGTACTTC. The chain joins TRBV5-1 to TRBJ2-5; 13 bases match TRBD2. The CDR3 consists of 18 residues. Germline V gives CDR1 SGHRS, CDR2 YFSETQ. Trimming cost V 2 bases and J 5 bases; bases outside gene matches: 12.